The clone carrying this T cell receptor (beta chain) has more than one count but fewer than ten. Some clones are missing from TCRdb's copy, which holds only in-frame ones; the method was immunoSEQ multiplex PCR. The sample gives under 80,000 clones, 85% to 90% of which show up once; approximately 14% is in the top ten. The CDR3 has 13 amino acids. With 5 bases clipped from V and 6 bases from J, the junction kept 3 bases outside the gene matches. In germline, CDR1 is SEHNR, CDR2 FQNEAQ (reference sequence). These data belong to a study of blood T cell repertoires in COVID-19. The sample consisted of peripheral blood. The sequence came from a man in his sixties or seventies with active or convalescent COVID-19. V usage is TRBV7-9 and J usage is TRBJ2-2, with TRBD1 identical over 7 bases. The CDR3 is CASSRGTAGELFF. CDR3 DNA: TGTGCCAGCAGCCGAGGGACAGCCGGGGAGCTGTTTTTT. Complete variable domain (other parts from reference TRBV7-9 and TRBJ2-2): DTGVSQNPRHKITKRGQNVTFRCDPISEHNRLYWYRQTLGQGPEFLTYFQNEAQLEKSRLLSDRFSAERPKGSFSTLEIQRTEQGDSAMYLCASSRGTAGELFFGEGSRLTVL.